Below, 26 T cell receptor beta chains from the same sample are listed, as sequenced in a study of post-analysis software for immune sequencing data. The antigens for these receptors are not known. Every TCR beta cDNA library bore unique molecular identifiers. One entry per CDR3 protein, called by TCRdb with MiXCR from the PCR reads. The data show 450,000 to 650,000 distinct CDR3 sequences, roughly 45% seen once. The study's findings and limits: Compared with controls, patients had more of 4 to 6 TRBV segments, including TRBV5-6, TRBV5-1 and TRBV20-1.

The material sequenced was blood. These receptor sequences come from a girl under 18 with multiple sclerosis.

The chain has TRBV5-8 and TRBJ2-1; D tentatively fits TRBD1 or TRBD2 (5 bases each). V dropped 0 bases and J dropped 3 bases, with 10 bases sitting between them. The CDR3 sequence is 15 residues long. CDR1 is SGHTS and CDR2 is YDEGEE in the germline V gene. The CDR3 DNA follows: TGTGCCAGCAGCTTGGGTGGGGGAATCTACAATGAGCAGTTCTTC. As protein: CASSLGGGIYNEQFF.

This clonotype occurred a few times. The chain joins TRBV7-8 to TRBJ1-2; 7 nucleotides match TRBD1. The V gene end was trimmed by 7 bases and the J gene end by 8 bases; junction bases not matched to a gene: 19. In germline, CDR1 is SGHVS, CDR2 FQNEAQ. The CDR3 is 16 amino acids. The CDR3 spells CASTLSPGQTQLGYTF. The CDR3 DNA sequence: TGTGCCAGCACCCTTAGTCCGGGACAGACCCAACTGGGCTACACCTTC.

V usage is TRBV10-3 and J usage is TRBJ1-4; unclear D gene. The CDR3 has 14 residues. V lost 0 bases and J lost 8, with 10 bases in between. Germline loops: CDR1 ENHRY, CDR2 SYGVKD. CDR3 coding DNA: TGTGCCATCAGTGAGTCGACCGGAGACGAAAAACTGTTTTTT. It yields the protein CAISESTGDEKLFF.

This clonotype appeared a few times. The chain is built from TRBV20-1 and TRBJ1-6; D ambiguous. CDR3 length: 13 residues. V dropped 6 bases and J dropped 7 bases, with 13 bases sitting between them. The germline V gene has CDR1 DFQATT and CDR2 SNEGSKA (reference sequence). CDR3 DNA: TGCAGTGCCTTCAACGAAGGGAATTCACCCCTCCACTTT. Encoded protein: CSAFNEGNSPLHF.

The chain couples TRBV9 to TRBJ2-1; D gene unclear. This CDR3 is built from 12 residues. Trimming cost V 3 bases and J 5 bases, with 6 bases left between them. Germline V CDR1 and CDR2: SGDLS, YYNGEE. CDR3 residues: CASSAQNNEQFF. The CDR3 DNA is TGTGCCAGCAGCGCACAAAACAATGAGCAGTTCTTC.

This clonotype has only a few counts. V gene TRBV6-2 or TRBV6-3 combines with J gene TRBJ2-3; a possible D gene is TRBD2 (5 bases). Germline loops: CDR1 MNHEY, CDR2 SVGEGT. Trimming removed 6 bases from V and 3 bases from J, with 10 bases in between. CDR3 length: 13 residues. The CDR3 loop is CASRKDSTDTQYF. The CDR3 DNA follows: TGTGCCAGCAGGAAGGACTCTACAGATACGCAGTATTTT.

This clonotype was observed at least ten times. The V call is TRBV6-2 or TRBV6-3, the J call TRBJ2-5; TRBD1 aligns across 8 bases. This CDR3 is built from 14 residues. Germline trimming cut 6 bases from V and 5 bases from J; bases unmatched to any gene: 8. The germline V gene has CDR1 MNHEY and CDR2 SVGEGT. The DNA for the CDR3 is TGTGCCAGCAGCCCGGACAGGGCTCGTGAGACCCAGTACTTC. Translating gives CASSPDRARETQYF.

V is TRBV12-3 or TRBV12-4 and J is TRBJ2-3; 7 bases are shared with TRBD2. V shed 5 bases and J 6 bases; nucleotides not matched to a gene: 8. The CDR3 loop spans 14 amino acids. The CDR3 nucleotides read TGTGCCAGCAGTCCCGGGACTAATAAGGATACGCAGTATTTT. Its translation is CASSPGTNKDTQYF.

In its sample, this clonotype was seen a few times. The rearrangement uses TRBV5-6 and TRBJ2-1; D unresolved. V shed 4 bases and J shed 3 bases, with 14 bases lying between them. The CDR3 sequence is 15 residues long. The germline V gene has CDR1 SGHDT and CDR2 YYEEEE. CDR3 in DNA: TGTGCCAGCAGCCTACAGCGACAACTCTACAATGAGCAGTTCTTC. Translating it yields CASSLQRQLYNEQFF. The full variable domain, rest sourced from reference TRBV5-6 and TRBJ2-1, is DAGVTQSPTHLIKTRGQQVTLRCSPKSGHDTVSWYQQALGQGPQFIFQYYEEEERQRGNFPDRFSGHQFPNYSSELNVNALLLGDSALYLCASSLQRQLYNEQFFGPGTRLTVL.

V gene TRBV7-2 combines with J gene TRBJ1-2; D is possibly TRBD1 (6 bases). CDR1 SGHTA and CDR2 FQGNSA come from the germline V gene. V was shortened by 5 bases and J by 4 bases, with 17 bases between the two germline ends. The CDR3 spans 15 residues. The CDR3 DNA reads TGTGCCAGCAGCCCTCGGGACACCGCCCCCTATGGCTACACCTTC. Its protein is CASSPRDTAPYGYTF. Supplemented by reference TRBV7-2 and TRBJ1-2, the full variable domain reads GAGVSQSPSNKVTEKGKDVELRCDPISGHTALYWYRQSLGQGLEFLIYFQGNSAPDKSGLPSDRFSAERTGGSVSTLTIQRTQQEDSAVYLCASSPRDTAPYGYTFGSGTRLTVV.

CDR3 protein: CATSGAGEETQYF. The CDR3 coding sequence is TGTGCCACCTCGGGGGCCGGGGAAGAGACCCAGTACTTC. This sequence joins TRBV12-3 or TRBV12-4 and TRBJ2-5; D tentatively fits TRBD1 or TRBD2 (6 bases each). This CDR3 has 13 residues. Trimming cost V 10 bases and J 3 bases, with 15 bases left between them.

The chain combines TRBV6-1 with TRBJ1-5; TRBD1 matches at 10 bases. V dropped 6 bases and J dropped 7; count of bases not matched to a gene: 9. The CDR3 extends over 15 amino acids. CDR1 MNHNS and CDR2 SASEGT come from the germline V gene. CDR3 residues: CASRKPGTGDQPQHF. DNA for the CDR3: TGTGCCAGCAGGAAACCCGGGACAGGGGACCAGCCCCAGCATTTT.

This clonotype appeared a few times. The rearrangement uses TRBV11-2 and TRBJ2-5; 10 positions match TRBD2. The assigned J gene may be wrong: the sequence end matches TRBJ2-7 better. From germline, CDR1 is SGHAT and CDR2 FQNNGV. The CDR3 contains 15 residues. The CDR3 sequence is CASSLVAGGEYEQYF. The CDR3 bases are TGTGCCAGCAGCTTAGTAGCGGGGGGCGAATACGAGCAGTACTTC.

This clonotype was detected a few times. The chain uses TRBV5-1 and TRBJ2-7; 7 nucleotides agree with TRBD1. The CDR3 length is 14 residues. CDR1 is SGHRS and CDR2 is YFSETQ in the germline V gene. V trimming: 4 bases; J trimming: 3 bases; junction bases outside the gene matches: 7. The CDR3 is CASSRRGTYYEQYF. CDR3 bases: TGCGCCAGCAGCCGCAGGGGGACCTACTACGAGCAGTACTTC.

This clonotype has only a few counts. The rearrangement joins TRBV20-1 to TRBJ2-3; TRBD1 is a possible D gene (6 bases). Trimming stripped 7 bases from V and 1 base from J, with 15 bases between. Germline lookup yields CDR1 DFQATT and CDR2 SNEGSKA (reference sequence). The length of the CDR3 is 14 residues. The CDR3 here is CSVRGDIRTDTQYF. The CDR3 DNA reads as TGCAGTGTCAGAGGGGACATTCGCACAGATACGCAGTATTTT.

This sequence joins TRBV7-9 and TRBJ1-2; possibly TRBD1 for D (5 bases). From germline, CDR1 is SEHNR and CDR2 FQNEAQ (reference sequence). This CDR3 is 16 amino acids long. The V end lost 5 bases, the J end lost 0 bases, and 16 bases lay between the germline ends. The CDR3 sequence: CASSSRVYLTNYGYTF. The CDR3 region has the DNA TGTGCCAGCAGCAGCAGGGTATATCTGACTAACTATGGCTACACCTTC.

The chain employs TRBV12-3 or TRBV12-4 and TRBJ2-1; tentatively, D is TRBD2 (6 bases). V lost 8 bases to trimming and J lost 6 bases, with 20 bases between them. The CDR3 has 15 residues. CDR3 loop: CASRLRQGGFNEQFF. CDR3 coding DNA: TGTGCCAGCCGGCTTAGGCAGGGAGGTTTCAATGAGCAGTTCTTC.

The rearrangement uses TRBV10-3 and TRBJ2-4; a possible D gene is TRBD1 (8 bases). The end of the DNA is better explained by TRBJ2-7, so the J call may be wrong. The CDR3 totals 14 residues. Germline V gene data show CDR1 as ENHRY and CDR2 as SYGVKD. The CDR3 loop reads CATTGAGEYYEQYF. The CDR3 bases are TGTGCCACGACAGGGGCGGGAGAGTACTACGAGCAGTACTTC.

V usage is TRBV7-2 and J usage is TRBJ1-5, with D possibly being TRBD1 (5 bases). CDR1 SGHTA and CDR2 FQGNSA come from the germline V gene. V gave up 5 bases and J gave up 0 bases, with 20 bases separating them. CDR3 size: 18 residues. CDR3 sequence: CASSTPFAQASSNQPQHF. The CDR3 DNA sequence: TGTGCCAGCAGCACCCCTTTTGCACAGGCCAGTAGCAATCAGCCCCAGCATTTT. Based on the CDR3 plus reference TRBV7-2 and TRBJ1-5, the full variable domain is GAGVSQSPSNKVTEKGKDVELRCDPISGHTALYWYRQSLGQGLEFLIYFQGNSAPDKSGLPSDRFSAERTGGSVSTLTIQRTQQEDSAVYLCASSTPFAQASSNQPQHFGDGTRLSIL.

The V call is TRBV5-1, the J call TRBJ1-2, with D perhaps TRBD1 (5 bases). The germline V gene has CDR1 SGHRS and CDR2 YFSETQ. Trimming pared 4 bases from V and 10 bases from J, leaving 17 bases between. The CDR3 is 13 residues long. The CDR3 nucleotides are TGCGCCAGCAGCCCGGAGACAGAGTTGGTCTACACCTTC. This translates into CASSPETELVYTF. The full variable domain, with the rest looked up from reference TRBV5-1 and TRBJ1-2, is KAGVTQTPRYLIKTRGQQVTLSCSPISGHRSVSWYQQTPGQGLQFLFEYFSETQRNKGNFPGRFSGRQFSNSRSEMNVSTLELGDSALYLCASSPETELVYTFGSGTRLTVV.

CDR3 protein: CASRETGGNQPQHF. DNA of the CDR3: TGTGCCAGCAGAGAGACAGGGGGCAATCAGCCCCAGCATTTT. This chain connects TRBV7-8 to TRBJ1-5, with 8 bases lining up with TRBD1. Germline loops: CDR1 SGHVS, CDR2 FQNEAQ. CDR3 length: 14 amino acids. Unmatched junction bases numbered 3, after V lost 6 bases and J lost 2 bases.

This clonotype was seen only once. The genes are TRBV20-1 and TRBJ1-2; TRBD1 might be the D (6 bases). Trimming removed 4 bases at V and 2 bases at J, with 8 bases between. The CDR3 contains 12 residues. CDR1 and CDR2 (germline): DFQATT, SNEGSKA (reference sequence). The CDR3: CSAKQGNYGYTF. Written as DNA, the CDR3 is TGCAGTGCTAAACAGGGAAACTATGGCTACACCTTC.

The chain carries TRBV6-2 or TRBV6-3 and TRBJ2-1, with D unresolved. Trimming removed 6 bases from V and 4 bases from J, with 10 bases in between. Germline assignment: CDR1 MNHEY and CDR2 SVGEGT. The CDR3 sequence is 13 residues long. In nucleotides, the CDR3 is TGTGCCAGCAGCGTATCGGAATACAATGAGCAGTTCTTC. It encodes CASSVSEYNEQFF.

The table lists this clonotype with a few counts. This chain uses TRBV12-3 or TRBV12-4 with TRBJ2-5; D possibly corresponds to TRBD2 (6 bases). The CDR3 runs 15 residues. Trimming removed 5 bases from V and 2 bases from J, with 15 bases in between. Here the CDR3 reads CASSAVSGGQETQYF. CDR3 DNA: TGTGCCAGCAGTGCGGTCTCCGGGGGTCAAGAGACCCAGTACTTC.

This chain uses TRBV4-1 with TRBJ2-7; 9 nucleotides agree with TRBD2. The CDR3 covers 17 residues. V shed 1 base and J 0 bases; nucleotides not matched to a gene: 7. Germline V gene lookup returns CDR1 MGHRA and CDR2 YSYEKL. The CDR3, as DNA: TGCGCCAGCAGCCAAGTAGGTGGTAGCGGGAGCTCCTACGAGCAGTACTTC. It codes for CASSQVGGSGSSYEQYF.

Of note for this clonotype: Mismatch with germline at one junction end may stem from a read error. The V call is TRBV20-1, the J call TRBJ2-1; D gene ambiguous. CDR1 and CDR2 from the germline V gene are DFQATT and SNEGSKA (reference sequence). CDR3 length: 13 residues. This CDR3 is CSARIDHHNGQFF. The CDR3 region has the DNA TGCAGTGCTAGGATTGACCACCACAATGGGCAGTTCTTC.